This T cell receptor beta chain was recorded in a study of T cells expressing NK-cell markers. Background on the study: Sorted CD3+CD56-NKG2C+, CD3+CD56+NKG2C- and CD3+CD56+NKG2C+ T cells were the source of the TCR beta repertoires. Just one sequenced donor of eight was HCMV-seronegative, while seven were seropositive. Study-wide points: One observes that, in several donors, these clonotypes were also the leading ones within the CD3+CD56-NKG2C+ fraction. Five or six donors showed dominant NKG2C+ clonotypes comprising roughly 1.0-7.0% of their CD8+ T cells.

One entry per CDR3 protein, without DNA, is what TCRdb gives after re-calling the 5' RACE reads. The sample holds some 450,000 distinct CDR3 sequences. As for this clonotype: The antigen is unknown.

The CDR3 has 13 amino acids. CDR1 and CDR2 from the germline V gene are SGHRS and YFSETQ. The rearrangement joins TRBV5-1 to TRBJ2-1; TCRdb calls TRBD2, which cannot be checked without DNA. The receptor was isolated from a woman aged 18-69 years in good health. Sequenced material: blood T cells: a sorted CD56 or NKG2C T cell subset, CD4+ or CD8+ T cells, or bulk PBMC T cells (not recorded which). CDR3 region: CASGAGDYNEQFF.